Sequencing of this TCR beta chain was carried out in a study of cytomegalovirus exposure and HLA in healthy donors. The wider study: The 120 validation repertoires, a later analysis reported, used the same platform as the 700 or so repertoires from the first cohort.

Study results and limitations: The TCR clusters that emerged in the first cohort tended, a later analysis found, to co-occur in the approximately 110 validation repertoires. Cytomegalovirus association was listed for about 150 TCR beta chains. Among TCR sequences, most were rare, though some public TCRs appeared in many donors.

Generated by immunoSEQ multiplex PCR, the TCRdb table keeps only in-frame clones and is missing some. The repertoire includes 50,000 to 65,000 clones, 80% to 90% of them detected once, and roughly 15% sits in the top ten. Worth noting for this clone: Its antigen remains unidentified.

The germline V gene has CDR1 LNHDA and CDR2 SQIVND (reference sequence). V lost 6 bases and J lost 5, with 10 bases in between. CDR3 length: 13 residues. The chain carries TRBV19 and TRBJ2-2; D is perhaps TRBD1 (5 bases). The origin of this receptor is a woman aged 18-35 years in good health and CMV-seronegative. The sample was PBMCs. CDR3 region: CASSPGRTGELFF. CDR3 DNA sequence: TGTGCCAGTAGCCCAGGGCGGACCGGGGAGCTGTTTTTT.